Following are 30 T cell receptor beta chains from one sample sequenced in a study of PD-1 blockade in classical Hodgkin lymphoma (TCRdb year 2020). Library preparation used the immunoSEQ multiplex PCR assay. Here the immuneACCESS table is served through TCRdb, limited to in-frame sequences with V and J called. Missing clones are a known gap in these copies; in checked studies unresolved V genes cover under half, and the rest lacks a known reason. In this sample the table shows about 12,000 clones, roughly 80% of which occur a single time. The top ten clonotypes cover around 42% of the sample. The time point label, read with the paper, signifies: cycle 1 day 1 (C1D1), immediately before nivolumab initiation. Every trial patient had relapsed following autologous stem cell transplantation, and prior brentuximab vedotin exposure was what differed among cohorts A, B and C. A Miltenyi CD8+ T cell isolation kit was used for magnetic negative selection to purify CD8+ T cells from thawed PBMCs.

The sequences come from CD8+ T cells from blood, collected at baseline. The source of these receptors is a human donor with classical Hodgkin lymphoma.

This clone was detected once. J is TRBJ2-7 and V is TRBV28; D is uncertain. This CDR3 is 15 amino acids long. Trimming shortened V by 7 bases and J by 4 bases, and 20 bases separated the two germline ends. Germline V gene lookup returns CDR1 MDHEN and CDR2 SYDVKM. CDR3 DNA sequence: TGTGCCAGCAACCCACCCAGCCAGTCTACGTACGAGCAGTACTTC. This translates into CASNPPSQSTYEQYF.

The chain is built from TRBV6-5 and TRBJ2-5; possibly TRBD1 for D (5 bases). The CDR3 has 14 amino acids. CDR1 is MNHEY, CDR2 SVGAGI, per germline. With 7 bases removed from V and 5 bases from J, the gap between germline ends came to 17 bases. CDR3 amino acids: CASTSDISYETQYF. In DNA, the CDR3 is TGTGCCAGCACTTCGGACATCTCGTACGAGACCCAGTACTTC.

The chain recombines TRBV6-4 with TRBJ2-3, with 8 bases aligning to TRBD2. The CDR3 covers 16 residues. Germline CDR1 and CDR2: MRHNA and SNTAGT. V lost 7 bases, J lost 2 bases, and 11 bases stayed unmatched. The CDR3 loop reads CASKTLAGTPTDTQYF. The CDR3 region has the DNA TGTGCCAGCAAGACCTTAGCGGGAACCCCCACAGATACGCAGTATTTT.

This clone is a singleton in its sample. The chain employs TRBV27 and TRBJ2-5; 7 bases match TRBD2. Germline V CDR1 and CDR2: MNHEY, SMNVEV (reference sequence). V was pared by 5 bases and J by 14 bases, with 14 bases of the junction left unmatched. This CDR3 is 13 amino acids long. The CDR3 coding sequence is TGTGCCAGCAGTGTGGGGGTGGGGGGGGACTTATACTTC. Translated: CASSVGVGGDLYF.

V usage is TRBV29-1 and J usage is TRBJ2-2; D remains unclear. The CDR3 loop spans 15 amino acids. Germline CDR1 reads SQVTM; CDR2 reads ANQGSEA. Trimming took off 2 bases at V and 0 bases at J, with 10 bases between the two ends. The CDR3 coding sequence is TGCAGCGTTGAAAGGTGGTCAGCGAACACCGGGGAGCTGTTTTTT. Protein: CSVERWSANTGELFF.

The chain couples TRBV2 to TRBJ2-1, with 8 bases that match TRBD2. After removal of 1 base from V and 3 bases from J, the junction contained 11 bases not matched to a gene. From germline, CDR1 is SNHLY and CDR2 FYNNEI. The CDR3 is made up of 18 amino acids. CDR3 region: CASSEGPWTSLYYNEQFF. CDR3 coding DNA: TGTGCCAGCAGTGAAGGCCCGTGGACTAGCTTATACTACAATGAGCAGTTCTTC.

In DNA form, the CDR3 reads TGTGCCAGCAGCTTGGATCAGAACACCGGGGAGCTGTTTTTT. This translates into CASSLDQNTGELFF. The chain combines TRBV5-5 with TRBJ2-2; D is ambiguous. Germline CDR1 SGHKS, CDR2 YYEKEE (reference sequence). Deletions cut 0 bases from V and 1 base from J, with 4 bases between. The CDR3 has 14 residues. The variable domain in full, with the rest retrieved from reference TRBV5-5 and TRBJ2-2, is DAGVTQSPTHLIKTRGQQVTLRCSPISGHKSVSWYQQVLGQGPQFIFQYYEKEERGRGNFPDRFSARQFPNYSSELNVNALLLGDSALYLCASSLDQNTGELFFGEGSRLTVL.

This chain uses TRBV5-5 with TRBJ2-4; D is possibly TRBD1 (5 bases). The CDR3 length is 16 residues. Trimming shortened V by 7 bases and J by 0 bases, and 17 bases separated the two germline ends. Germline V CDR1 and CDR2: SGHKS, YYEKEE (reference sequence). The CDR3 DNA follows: TGTGCCAGCGACCCCAGAGGACATCTAGCCAAAAACATTCAGTACTTC. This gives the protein CASDPRGHLAKNIQYF.

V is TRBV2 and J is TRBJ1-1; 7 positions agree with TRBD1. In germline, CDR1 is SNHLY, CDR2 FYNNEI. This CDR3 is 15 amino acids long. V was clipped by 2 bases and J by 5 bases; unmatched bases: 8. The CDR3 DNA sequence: TGTGCCAGCAGTGAAAAAGACAGGGAATCGACTGAAGCTTTCTTT. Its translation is CASSEKDRESTEAFF.

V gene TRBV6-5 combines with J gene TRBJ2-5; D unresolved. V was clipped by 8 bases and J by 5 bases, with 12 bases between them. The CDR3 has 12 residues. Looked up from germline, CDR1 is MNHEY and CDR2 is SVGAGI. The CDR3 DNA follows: TGTGCCAGCTGGGGATTGGGGGAGACCCAGTACTTC. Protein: CASWGLGETQYF.

The CDR3 here is CASSDNVYPWAPDTQYF. CDR3 in DNA: TGTGCCAGCAGTGATAATGTCTACCCCTGGGCACCAGATACGCAGTATTTT. V gene TRBV2 combines with J gene TRBJ2-3; no definite D call. The CDR3 runs to 17 residues. Trimming shortened V by 3 bases and J by 4 bases, and 20 bases separated the two germline ends. Germline V gene data show CDR1 as SNHLY and CDR2 as FYNNEI.

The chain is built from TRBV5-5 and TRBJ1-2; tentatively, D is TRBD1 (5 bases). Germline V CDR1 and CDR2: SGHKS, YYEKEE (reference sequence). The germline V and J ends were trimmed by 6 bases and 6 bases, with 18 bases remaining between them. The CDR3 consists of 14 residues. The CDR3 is CASTRSPGSDGYTF. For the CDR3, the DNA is TGTGCCAGCACCCGGTCCCCAGGGTCTGATGGCTACACCTTC.

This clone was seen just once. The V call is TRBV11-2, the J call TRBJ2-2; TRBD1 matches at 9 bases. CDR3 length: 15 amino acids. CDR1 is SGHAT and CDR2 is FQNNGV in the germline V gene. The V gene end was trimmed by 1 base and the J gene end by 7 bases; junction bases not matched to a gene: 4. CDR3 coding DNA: TGTGCCAGCAGCTTAGGTGGGACAGGGATCGGGGAGCTGTTTTTT. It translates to CASSLGGTGIGELFF.

CDR3 protein: CASSPQQGPGVNYGYTF. CDR3 bases: TGTGCCAGCTCACCACAACAGGGGCCTGGGGTAAACTATGGCTACACCTTC. The chain carries TRBV18 and TRBJ1-2; TRBD1 matches 7 bases. Losses at the gene ends were 1 base for V and 2 bases for J; bases not matched to a gene: 10. The CDR3 is made up of 17 amino acids. CDR1 is KGHSH and CDR2 is LQKENI in the germline V gene. The variable domain in full, with the rest retrieved from reference TRBV18 and TRBJ1-2, is NAGVMQNPRHLVRRRGQEARLRCSPMKGHSHVYWYRQLPEEGLKFMVYLQKENIIDESGMPKERFSAEFPKEGPSILRIQQVVRGDSAAYFCASSPQQGPGVNYGYTFGSGTRLTVV.

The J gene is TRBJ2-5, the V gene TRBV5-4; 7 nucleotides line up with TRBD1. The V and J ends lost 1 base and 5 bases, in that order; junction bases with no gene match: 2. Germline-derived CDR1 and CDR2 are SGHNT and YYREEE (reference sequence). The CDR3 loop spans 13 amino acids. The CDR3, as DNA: TGTGCCAGCAGCTTGAGGGGGCGTGAGACCCAGTACTTC. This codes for CASSLRGRETQYF.

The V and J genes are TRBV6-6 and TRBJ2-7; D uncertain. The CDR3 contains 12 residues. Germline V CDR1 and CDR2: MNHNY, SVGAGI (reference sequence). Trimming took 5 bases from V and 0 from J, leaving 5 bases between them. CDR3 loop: CASSIDSYEQYF. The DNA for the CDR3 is TGTGCCAGCAGTATCGACTCCTACGAGCAGTACTTC.

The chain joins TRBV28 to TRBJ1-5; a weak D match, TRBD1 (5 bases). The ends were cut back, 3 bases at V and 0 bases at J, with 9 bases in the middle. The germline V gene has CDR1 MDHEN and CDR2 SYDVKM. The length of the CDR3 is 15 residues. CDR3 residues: CASSLLQGSNQPQHF. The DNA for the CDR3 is TGTGCCAGCAGTTTGCTCCAGGGTAGCAATCAGCCCCAGCATTTT. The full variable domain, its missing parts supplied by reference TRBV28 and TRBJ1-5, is DVKVTQSSRYLVKRTGEKVFLECVQDMDHENMFWYRQDPGLGLRLIYFSYDVKMKEKGDIPEGYSVSREKKERFSLILESASTNQTSMYLCASSLLQGSNQPQHFGDGTRLSIL.

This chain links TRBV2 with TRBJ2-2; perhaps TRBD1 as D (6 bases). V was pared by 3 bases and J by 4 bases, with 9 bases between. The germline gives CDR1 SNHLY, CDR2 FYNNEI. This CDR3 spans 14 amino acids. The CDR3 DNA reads TGTGCCAGCAGTGAGGGGGCCGGCACCGGGGAGCTGTTTTTT. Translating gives CASSEGAGTGELFF.

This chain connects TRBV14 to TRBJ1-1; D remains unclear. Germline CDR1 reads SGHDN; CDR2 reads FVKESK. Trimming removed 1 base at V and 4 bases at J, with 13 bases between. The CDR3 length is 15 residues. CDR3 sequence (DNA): TGTGCCAGCAGCCAAGTGGTGGGAGTCGGCACTGAAGCTTTCTTT. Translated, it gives CASSQVVGVGTEAFF.

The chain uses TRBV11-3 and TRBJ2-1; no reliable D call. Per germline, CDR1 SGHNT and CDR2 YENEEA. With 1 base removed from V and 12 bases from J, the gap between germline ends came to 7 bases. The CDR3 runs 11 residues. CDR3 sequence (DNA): TGTGCCAGCAGCTTAGCTGCCCTGCAGTTCTTC. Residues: CASSLAALQFF.

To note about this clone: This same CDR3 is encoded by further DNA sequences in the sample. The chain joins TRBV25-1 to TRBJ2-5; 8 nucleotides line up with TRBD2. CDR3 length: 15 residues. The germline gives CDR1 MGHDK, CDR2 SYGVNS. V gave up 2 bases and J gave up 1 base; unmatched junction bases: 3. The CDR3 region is CASSEPTSGQETQYF. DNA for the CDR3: TGTGCCAGCAGTGAACCTACTAGCGGCCAAGAGACCCAGTACTTC.

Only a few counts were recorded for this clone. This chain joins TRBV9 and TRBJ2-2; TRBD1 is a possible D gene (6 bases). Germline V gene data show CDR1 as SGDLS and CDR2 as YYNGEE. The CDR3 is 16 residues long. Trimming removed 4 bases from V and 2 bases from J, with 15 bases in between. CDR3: CASSTGSLSNTGELFF. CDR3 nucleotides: TGTGCCAGCAGCACAGGGAGCCTATCTAACACCGGGGAGCTGTTTTTT. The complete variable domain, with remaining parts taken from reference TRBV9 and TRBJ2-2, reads DSGVTQTPKHLITATGQRVTLRCSPRSGDLSVYWYQQSLDQGLQFLIQYYNGEERAKGNILERFSAQQFPDLHSELNLSSLELGDSALYFCASSTGSLSNTGELFFGEGSRLTVL.

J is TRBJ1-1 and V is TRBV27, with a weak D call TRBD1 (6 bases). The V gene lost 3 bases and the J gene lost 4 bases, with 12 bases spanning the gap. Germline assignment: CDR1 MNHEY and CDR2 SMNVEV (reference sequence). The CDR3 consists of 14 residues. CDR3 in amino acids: CASSFDRFFTEAFF. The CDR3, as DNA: TGTGCCAGCAGTTTCGACAGGTTTTTCACTGAAGCTTTCTTT.

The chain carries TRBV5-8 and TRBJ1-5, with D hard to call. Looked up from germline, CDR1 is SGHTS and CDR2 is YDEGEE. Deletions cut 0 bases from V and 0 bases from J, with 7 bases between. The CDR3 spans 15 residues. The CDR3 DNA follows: TGTGCCAGCAGCTTGGTTGGGTATAGCAATCAGCCCCAGCATTTT. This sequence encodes CASSLVGYSNQPQHF.

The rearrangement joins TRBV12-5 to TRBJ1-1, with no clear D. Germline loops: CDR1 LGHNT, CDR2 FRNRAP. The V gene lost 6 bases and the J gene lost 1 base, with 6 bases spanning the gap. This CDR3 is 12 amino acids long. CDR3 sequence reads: CASGIPNTEAFF. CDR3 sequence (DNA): TGTGCTAGTGGCATACCGAACACTGAAGCTTTCTTT.

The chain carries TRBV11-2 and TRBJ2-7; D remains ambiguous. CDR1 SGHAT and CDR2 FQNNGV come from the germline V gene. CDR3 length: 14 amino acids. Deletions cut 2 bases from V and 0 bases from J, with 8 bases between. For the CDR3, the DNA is TGTGCCAGCAGCTTATGGGCTGGCTCCTACGAGCAGTACTTC. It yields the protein CASSLWAGSYEQYF. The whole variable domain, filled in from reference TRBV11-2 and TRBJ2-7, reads EAGVAQSPRYKIIEKRQSVAFWCNPISGHATLYWYQQILGQGPKLLIQFQNNGVVDDSQLPKDRFSAERLKGVDSTLKIQPAKLEDSAVYLCASSLWAGSYEQYFGPGTRLTVT.

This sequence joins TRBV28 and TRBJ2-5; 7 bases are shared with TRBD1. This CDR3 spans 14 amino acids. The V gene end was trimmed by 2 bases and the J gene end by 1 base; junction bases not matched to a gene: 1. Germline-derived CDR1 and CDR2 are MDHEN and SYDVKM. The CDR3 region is CASSLGDSQETQYF. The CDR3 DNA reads TGTGCCAGCAGTTTAGGGGACAGCCAAGAGACCCAGTACTTC.

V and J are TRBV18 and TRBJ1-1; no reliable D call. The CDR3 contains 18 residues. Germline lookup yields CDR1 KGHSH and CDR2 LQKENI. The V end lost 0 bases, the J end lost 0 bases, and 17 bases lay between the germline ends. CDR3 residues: CASSPPVAYLEMNTEAFF. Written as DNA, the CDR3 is TGTGCCAGCTCACCACCGGTGGCATATCTTGAGATGAACACTGAAGCTTTCTTT.

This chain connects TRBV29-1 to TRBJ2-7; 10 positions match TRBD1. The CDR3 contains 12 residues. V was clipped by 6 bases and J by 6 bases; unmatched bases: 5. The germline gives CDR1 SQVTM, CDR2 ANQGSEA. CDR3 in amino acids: CSVMTGGLEQYF. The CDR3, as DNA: TGCAGCGTCATGACAGGGGGCCTCGAGCAGTACTTC.

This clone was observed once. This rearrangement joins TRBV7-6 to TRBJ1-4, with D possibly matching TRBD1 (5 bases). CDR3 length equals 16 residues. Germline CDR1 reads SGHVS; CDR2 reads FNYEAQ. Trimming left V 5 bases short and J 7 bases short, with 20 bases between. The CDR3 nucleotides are TGTGCCAGCAGCCTAGGTTTAGCCACCCAGGGTGAAAAACTGTTTTTT. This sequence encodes CASSLGLATQGEKLFF. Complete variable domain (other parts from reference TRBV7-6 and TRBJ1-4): GAGVSQSPRYKVTKRGQDVALRCDPISGHVSLYWYRQALGQGPEFLTYFNYEAQQDKSGLPNDRFSAERPEGSISTLTIQRTEQRDSAMYRCASSLGLATQGEKLFFGSGTQLSVL.